This T cell receptor (beta chain) was identified in a study of identical twins (dated by TCRdb to 2016 to 2017). For the wider study: The study deep-sequenced TCR alpha and beta repertoires from monozygotic twins, unrelated adults of various ages and cord blood to test whether fetal clonotypes persist. To rule out contamination, the twin experiments were replicated at different times with different library preparation protocols.

This clonotype appeared a few times. The target of this receptor is not known. Base qualities were left out, and no much larger clone turns up one base away. Trimming costs V 1 base and J 0 bases, and their ends lie 10 bases apart. From the cysteine up to the phenylalanine, the CDR3 has a length of 15 residues. This entry keeps only the CDR3 DNA: 45 bases, framed from base 1. Based on the germline V gene, the CDR1 and CDR2 sequences are MDHEN and SYDVKM. Only healthy Caucasian donors were included. Three pairs of female monozygotic twins, all aged about 18 to 30 years, made up the twin cohort. CD4+ and CD8+ T cell populations were isolated with positive isolation kits from Invitrogen. What the study reported, not specific to this receptor: The excess sharing between twins in beta out-of-frame sequences was weaker because fewer shared sequences reduced the signal-to-noise ratio. Abundant cord blood beta clonotypes carried fewer insertions; young adult naive repertoires showed a weaker similar trend, while memory repertoires showed none. Out-of-frame TCR alpha sharing in monozygotic twins was systematically underestimated by recombination models, whereas sharing between unrelated individuals was in agreement with the recombination models. Zero-insertion analyses could be partly confounded by invariant T cells such as MAIT and iNKT, although diverse VJ usage argued against such confounding for most clonotypes. Because the same donors could not be followed over many years, the conclusions depended on cross-sectional statistical analysis. Out-of-frame TCR alpha sequences shared between twins showed an excess of low generation-probability sequences compared with coincidental sharing between unrelated individuals.

The library was obtained by 5' RACE. The reads were generated on an Illumina HiSeq 2000. Template switching added a universal primer binding site, and the final cDNA carried a unique molecular identifier that allowed TCR cDNA molecules to be counted accurately. Specific primers in the conserved constant-segment region were used to synthesize first-strand cDNA for the TCR alpha and beta chains. To control for contamination, every cDNA library carried two barcodes: a SMART-Mk sample barcode plus Illumina barcodes. TruSeq adapter sequences and Illumina sample barcodes were added in two successive PCR steps. The Illumina HiSeq platform was used with custom primers to sequence TCR alpha and beta cDNA libraries. In the source study's methods: MiGEC was used to process raw reads and extract unique molecular identifiers, and MiXCR was used to find CDR3 positions. Recombination models were inferred per individual with the repgenHMM and IGoR tools using an EM algorithm. Shared clonotype analysis was performed with the tcR package in R, normalizing sharing by the product of cloneset sizes. Out-of-frame nonproductive sequences were analyzed to study raw recombination free of thymic and clonal selection effects. TCRdb passed the public sequencing reads through fastp at Q25 and MiXCR, retaining productive beta sequences. Identical CDR3 protein sequences are pooled into one entry, listed with their most common genes and DNA. Here the V and J calls rest on TCRdb's processing, not on the authors' analysis. Here the sample has around 510,000 distinct CDR3 sequences; roughly 13% occur a single time. The ten top clones hold approximately 0.9% of the sample.

This sample was shared with a second study, whose subject was yellow fever vaccine responses in identical twins. As the second paper documents: According to the authors, in identical twins the way T cells responded to vaccination appeared partly convergent and partly personalized. The study precisely tracked vaccine-responding T cell clones in identical twins.

The V and J segments used are TRBV28 and TRBJ2-7; a tentative D call is TRBD2 (5 bases match). What was sequenced was CD4+ T cells sorted from blood. The TCR originated in a woman aged 18-29 years in good health. The CDR3 reads CASSLFAAGSYEQYF. DNA sequence: TGTGCCAGCAGTTTATTCGCGGCGGGCTCCTACGAGCAGTACTTC.